The subject of this entry is one T cell receptor (beta chain). No antigen is known for it. Using a J-beta primer mix together with a sample-barcoded 5' primer, a second PCR was run for roughly 7 to 12 cycles. TCRdb re-called the 5' RACE reads with MiXCR, one entry per CDR3 protein. Of 800,000 to 900,000 distinct CDR3 sequences detected, 62% appear once; the ten largest clones hold around a quarter. The data belong to a study of blood T cells in healthy people across ages. This CDR3 has 13 amino acids. Germline lookup yields CDR1 SGHRS and CDR2 YFSETQ. V was cut by 6 bases and J by 6 bases, with 15 bases left in between. Study results and caveats: Unknown CMV status may confound age-related changes in expanded clones.

The gene calls are TRBV5-1 and TRBJ1-2; D gene ambiguous. Material: blood. This clonotype was sampled from a man aged 30-40 years in good health. DNA of the CDR3: TGCGCCAGCACCCTCCGGGGAGGAGATGGCTACACCTTC. It translates to CASTLRGGDGYTF.